The 9 T cell receptor beta chains listed next were all sequenced from one sample in a study of T cell clones after liver transplantation. Libraries were prepared by immunoSEQ multiplex PCR; TCRdb keeps only in-frame clonotypes and omits some of them. The sample lists approximately 50,000 clones, more than 65% occurring once. The material sequenced was CD4+ T cells from blood, taken 54 months after liver transplant. These receptors all come from a human patient who received a liver transplant. A share of the T cells may be of graft donor origin.

The chain uses TRBV11-1 and TRBJ1-5, with D hard to call. V dropped 1 base and J dropped 6 bases, with 7 bases sitting between them. Per germline, CDR1 SGHAT and CDR2 FQDESV (reference sequence). This CDR3 comprises 13 residues. The DNA for the CDR3 is TGTGCCAGCAGCTTAGACCGGTTTCAGCCCCAGCATTTT. This sequence encodes CASSLDRFQPQHF.

The count of this clone is one. This chain links TRBV2 with TRBJ1-1; TRBD1 matches at 7 bases. J lost 5 bases, V lost 8 bases, and 8 bases had no gene match. The CDR3 spans 13 residues. Germline CDR1 and CDR2: SNHLY and FYNNEI. CDR3 nucleotides: TGTGCCAGCGAGGGGGCAGGGGGGACTGAAGCTTTCTTT. Its translation is CASEGAGGTEAFF.

This chain joins TRBV7-2 and TRBJ1-5; the D is unclear. Trimming stripped 5 bases from V and 2 bases from J, with 10 bases between. There are 14 residues in the CDR3. Per the germline V gene, CDR1 is SGHTA and CDR2 is FQGNSA. CDR3 in amino acids: CASSLNTRNQPQHF. The CDR3, as DNA: TGTGCCAGCAGCCTCAACACTCGCAATCAGCCCCAGCATTTT.

The chain recombines TRBV25-1 with TRBJ1-6; D is uncertain. The CDR3 consists of 15 residues. Germline V CDR1 and CDR2: MGHDK, SYGVNS. Trimming removed 3 bases at V and 7 bases at J, with 13 bases between. The CDR3 is CASSERSLGNSPLHF. As DNA, the CDR3 is TGTGCCAGCAGTGAGCGCAGCCTGGGCAATTCACCCCTCCACTTT.

This clone appeared a single time. The J gene is TRBJ2-2, the V gene TRBV19, with D maybe TRBD1 (5 bases). The CDR3 sequence is 14 residues long. Germline V gene data show CDR1 as LNHDA and CDR2 as SQIVND (reference sequence). The ends were cut back, 5 bases at V and 7 bases at J, with 14 bases in the middle. In DNA form, the CDR3 reads TGTGCCAGTAGTGGAGCAGGGTGGGGCGGGGAGCTGTTTTTT. The encoded protein is CASSGAGWGGELFF.

The DNA for the CDR3 is TGTGCCAGCAGGACCGGGGCCATAAATTCACCCCTCCACTTT. This codes for CASRTGAINSPLHF. The chain links TRBV6-5 to TRBJ1-6, with D tentatively TRBD1 (5 bases). V lost 6 bases to trimming and J lost 7 bases, with 13 bases between them. Germline CDR1 and CDR2: MNHEY and SVGAGI. CDR3 size: 14 residues.

The J gene is TRBJ1-2, the V gene TRBV7-2, with 10 nucleotides matching TRBD1. The CDR3 is 14 residues long. Germline V gene sequence: CDR1 SGHTA, CDR2 FQGNSA. V shed 3 bases and J 8 bases; nucleotides not matched to a gene: 6. In DNA, the CDR3 is TGTGCCAGCAGCTTCGGGACAGGGGCGGAGGGCTACACCTTC. Amino acids: CASSFGTGAEGYTF.

J is TRBJ1-4 and V is TRBV25-1; 12 nucleotides agree with TRBD1. Germline V gene data show CDR1 as MGHDK and CDR2 as SYGVNS. V lost 5 bases to trimming and J lost 0 bases; unmatched junction nucleotides: 4. The CDR3 spans 17 residues. CDR3 in DNA: TGTGCCAGCAGTCCAGGGACAGGGGGCGCAACTAATGAAAAACTGTTTTTT. Protein sequence: CASSPGTGGATNEKLFF.

This clone was detected only a few times. This rearrangement joins TRBV4-1 to TRBJ1-6; the D gene is possibly TRBD1 (5 bases). The V gene's germline CDR1 is MGHRA and CDR2 YSYEKL. The V end lost 3 bases, the J end lost 9 bases, and 12 bases lay between the germline ends. The CDR3 covers 14 residues. The CDR3 bases are TGCGCCAGCAGCCACCTAGGGGTAGTTTCACCCCTCCACTTT. It specifies CASSHLGVVSPLHF.